The clone carrying this T cell receptor delta chain has just a few counts. A read error is likely here: a far larger clone is one base away. The same CDR3 arises from other DNA sequences in this sample as well. TCRdb re-called the multiplex PCR reads using CATT. The sample carries 85,000 to 90,000 delta-chain clones, about 1.5% recorded once. This sample stems from a study of γδ T cells in repeated Plasmodium falciparum infection. Vgamma9/Vdelta2+ and Vdelta2-negative gammadelta T cells were flow-sorted from PBMC for bulk sequencing. The CDR3 covers 22 residues. In germline, CDR1 is GEAIGNYY, CDR2 EKD. V was trimmed by 0 bases and J by 0 bases, leaving 23 bases between them.

The sequence came from a pool of human donors (malaria-infected and uninfected, not separated). V and J are TRDV2 and TRDJ3, with D possibly TRDD3 on 5 matching bases. Because TCRdb records no J gene, it was assigned here through a match of the DNA to germline. Sequencing input: gamma-delta T cells from blood. CDR3 nucleotides: TGTGCCTGTGACACCGTCTTCGTACTAGGGGAACCCCACTCCTGGGACACCCGACAGATGTTTTTC. This translates into CACDTVFVLGEPHSWDTRQMFF.